The clone carrying this TCR beta chain was recorded a few times. This sample is part of a study of blood T cells in healthy people across ages. With a J-beta primer mix and a sample-barcoded 5' primer, a second PCR ran about 6 to 11 cycles. TCRdb re-derived calls from the 5' RACE reads in MiXCR, one entry per CDR3 protein. The sample includes 1.8 million or so distinct CDR3 sequences, around 40% seen only once; the top ten take roughly 24%. The CDR3 consists of 15 residues. The germline V gene has CDR1 MNHEY and CDR2 SVGEGT. V lost 2 bases and J lost 4; bases outside the gene matches: 5. The J gene is TRBJ2-1, the V gene TRBV6-2 or TRBV6-3; 7 nucleotides agree with TRBD1. This clonotype was obtained from a human donor in good health. What was sequenced was blood. This chain's CDR3 is CASSYTRDSYNEQFF. CDR3 sequence (DNA): TGTGCCAGCAGTTACACCCGGGACAGTTACAATGAGCAGTTCTTC.